These T cell receptor beta chains were read from a single sample in a study of blood T cell repertoires in COVID-19. Using immunoSEQ multiplex PCR, the repertoire was profiled, and TCRdb retains in-frame clones only, with some absent. The data hold 250,000 or so clones, with 85% to 90% observed a single time. Material: PBMCs or T cells enriched from blood (not recorded which). The receptors were sampled from a woman aged 25 to 39 with acute COVID-19. Both conserved end residues are part of each CDR3. Each record gives: CDR3 DNA, CDR3 protein, D gene, V gene, J gene, clone size. A D gene is named only where the DNA matches it firmly. Clone sizes are given selectively: once, few, many, or a class where the clone is expanded.

TGTGCCAGCAGCTTGGCTGGCCTAGGAACAGATACGCAGTATTTT	CASSLAGLGTDTQYF	-	TRBV5-4	TRBJ2-3	-
TGTGCCAGCAGCTTCAACCGACAGGGGAACACTGAAGCTTTCTTT	CASSFNRQGNTEAFF	TRBD1	TRBV7-6	TRBJ1-1	-
TGCGCCAGCAGCCAGGGGGGGGACAGGGAAAGCTACAATGAGCAGTTCTTC	CASSQGGDRESYNEQFF	TRBD1	TRBV4-3	TRBJ2-1	-
TGTGCCAGTAGTCCCCGGGACAGGGGTACCTACGAGCAGTACTTC	CASSPRDRGTYEQYF	TRBD1	TRBV19	TRBJ2-7	-
TGTGCCAGCAGCCAACGAGTTGGGGGGGCAAGCTCTGGGGCCAACGTCCTGACTTTC	CASSQRVGGASSGANVLTF	-	TRBV3-1/TRBV3-2	TRBJ2-6	-
TGTGCCAGCAGTCTCCGGGGGTCCTCAGATACGCAGTATTTT	CASSLRGSSDTQYF	-	TRBV2	TRBJ2-3	once
TGTGCCAGCCGTCAGGTTTTCACACGTACTTCAGTCTACGAGCAGTACTTC	CASRQVFTRTSVYEQYF	-	TRBV21-1	TRBJ2-7	-
TGTGCCACCAGTGCCCATAGCGGATCCTACAATGAGCAGTTCTTC	CATSAHSGSYNEQFF	-	TRBV24-1	TRBJ2-1	-
TGTGCCAGCAGCCCAAACGGGGAGGCAGAGACCCAGTACTTC	CASSPNGEAETQYF	-	TRBV7-3	TRBJ2-5	-
TGTGCCAGCAGCTCACCAGGTTATAGCAATCAGCCCCAGCATTTT	CASSSPGYSNQPQHF	-	TRBV11-3	TRBJ1-5	-
TGTGCCAGCAGTTCGACAGGGGTGGAATCGGGAGGCTACACCTTC	CASSSTGVESGGYTF	TRBD1	TRBV28	TRBJ1-2	-
TGCGCCAGCAGCCAAGGGGCAAGCAGCAATCAGCCCCAGCATTTT	CASSQGASSNQPQHF	-	TRBV4-1	TRBJ1-5	-
TGTGCCAGAAGCTTCCCTCGGGGTAGCGGGAGTGTCCACGAGCAGTACTTC	CARSFPRGSGSVHEQYF	TRBD2	TRBV5-3	TRBJ2-7	few
TGCAGCGTTACGCGACAGTCGGGTGAAGCTTTCTTT	CSVTRQSGEAFF	-	TRBV29-1	TRBJ1-1	-
TGTGCCAGCAGTTTAGGGACAGGGGGTAATTCACCCCTCCACTTT	CASSLGTGGNSPLHF	TRBD1	TRBV27	TRBJ1-6	-
TGCGCCAGCACCCGGGCGGGGGGGGACTACGAGCAGTACTTC	CASTRAGGDYEQYF	TRBD2	TRBV10-2	TRBJ2-7	-
TGTGCCAGCAGCTCGAACCGAGGGACTGAGTGGAGCAATGAGCAGTTCTTC	CASSSNRGTEWSNEQFF	-	TRBV7-6	TRBJ2-1	-
TGTGCCAGCTTAACTAGCGGGAGGACAGGGGAGCTGTTTTTT	CASLTSGRTGELFF	TRBD2	TRBV28	TRBJ2-2	few
TGTGCCAGCTCACCAGGACAGGGGTACTATGGCTACACCTTC	CASSPGQGYYGYTF	TRBD1	TRBV18	TRBJ1-2	few
TGTGCCAGCAGTGAAAGAGGGACAAATGAAGCTTTCTTT	CASSERGTNEAFF	-	TRBV6-1	TRBJ1-1	-
TGTGCCAGCAGTTCCTGGACATTTACCTCCAATGGCTACACCTTC	CASSSWTFTSNGYTF	-	TRBV28	TRBJ1-2	-
TGTGCCAGTAAGGGACACACAGGCTCCTACGAGCAGTACTTC	CASKGHTGSYEQYF	-	TRBV19	TRBJ2-7	-
TGTGCCAGCACGCGTTCCCAGGGACTAGCCTCATACAATGAGCAGTTCTTC	CASTRSQGLASYNEQFF	TRBD2	TRBV28	TRBJ2-1	-
TGTGCCAGCAGCGTAGAAGGCAGGAGGATAGATACGCAGTATTTT	CASSVEGRRIDTQYF	-	TRBV9	TRBJ2-3	-
TGTGCCAGCAGCTTGGGACTAGCGGGAGAGGCAGATACGCAGTATTTT	CASSLGLAGEADTQYF	TRBD2	TRBV11-3	TRBJ2-3	few
TGTGCCAGCAGTTTATGGTCGGAGTATGGCTACACCTTC	CASSLWSEYGYTF	-	TRBV28	TRBJ1-2	-
TGTGCCATCAGTTTAGCGGCGGCCCCATCCTACGAGCAGTACTTC	CAISLAAAPSYEQYF	-	TRBV10-3	TRBJ2-7	-
TGTGCCAGCAGTTTAAGGCCCGCTTGGGGGGAGGGATACACAGATACGCAGTATTTT	CASSLRPAWGEGYTDTQYF	TRBD2	TRBV27	TRBJ2-3	-
TGTGCCAGCGGGGTGGGGGGACCGGGCACTGAAGCTTTCTTT	CASGVGGPGTEAFF	-	TRBV9	TRBJ1-1	-
TGTGCCAACCCCCGGGACAGGGGGCTTAGCGAGCAGTACTTC	CANPRDRGLSEQYF	TRBD1	TRBV6-5	TRBJ2-7	once
TGCGCCAGCAGCTGGGGCGGGGACACTGAAGCTTTCTTT	CASSWGGDTEAFF	-	TRBV4-1	TRBJ1-1	-
TGTGCCAGCAGTTTAGGGGTTTTGGGGGGGGCTGAAGCTTTCTTT	CASSLGVLGGAEAFF	-	TRBV28	TRBJ1-1	-
TGTGCCAGCAGCCCCGGAGGCTTTAACGGGGGGGGCGAGCAGTACTTC	CASSPGGFNGGGEQYF	TRBD2	TRBV7-2	TRBJ2-7	few
TGTGCCAGCAAGGGGAATGAGCAGTTCTTC	CASKGNEQFF	-	TRBV6-5	TRBJ2-1	-
TGTGCCAGCAGTGCCGGGGGAGAGACCCAGTACTTC	CASSAGGETQYF	-	TRBV2	TRBJ2-5	-
TGTGCCAGTACCATGAGACTAGCGGGAGTTGGGGCCAACGTCCTGACTTTC	CASTMRLAGVGANVLTF	TRBD2	TRBV19	TRBJ2-6	-
TGTGCCAGCAGTAGATCAGCGGGAATCCTCCCAGATACGCAGTATTTT	CASSRSAGILPDTQYF	TRBD2	TRBV28	TRBJ2-3	-
TGTGCCAGCAGCTGGACAGGGACGGTCGGGGAGCTGTTTTTT	CASSWTGTVGELFF	TRBD1	TRBV7-8	TRBJ2-2	-
TGTGCCAGTAGTCTTCCGACAGGAAACAATCAGCCCCAGCATTTT	CASSLPTGNNQPQHF	-	TRBV19	TRBJ1-5	-
TGCGCCAGCAGCGGAACAGGGAGGGCTAATGAAAAACTGTTTTTT	CASSGTGRANEKLFF	-	TRBV4-1	TRBJ1-4	-
TGCGCCAGCAGCCAAGACGGGACAGGGCCCACCATATATTTT	CASSQDGTGPTIYF	TRBD1	TRBV4-1	TRBJ1-3	-